These 27 T cell receptor beta chains came from one sample sequenced in a study of low-dose radiotherapy and immunotherapy resistance in tumors. TRAV and TRBV primers primed cDNA for both TCRalpha and TCRbeta. With a constant-region primer and a V-primer adapter, TCRs were subjected to around 20 PCR cycles of amplification. TCRdb used MiXCR to reprocess the reads, holding one entry per CDR3 protein. This table has tens of thousands of distinct CDR3 sequences, under 9.5% appearing once. As to time point: before trial treatment. The starting material was PBMCs, obtained before treatment. All receptors come from a male donor with prostate cancer.

This clonotype was seen ten or more times. The chain joins TRBV6-5 to TRBJ2-7; TRBD2 agrees at 8 bases. Germline lookup yields CDR1 MNHEY and CDR2 SVGAGI. After removal of 0 bases from V and 2 bases from J, the junction contained 9 bases not matched to a gene. CDR3 length equals 17 residues. CDR3 bases: TGTGCCAGCAGTTACTCATGGGTCGGGGGGGAGGCCTACGAGCAGTACTTC. This codes for CASSYSWVGGEAYEQYF.

This clonotype was observed at least ten times. The chain has TRBV20-1 and TRBJ1-4, with 9 positions matching TRBD1. This CDR3 is built from 15 residues. The germline CDR1 and CDR2 sequences are DFQATT and SNEGSKA (reference sequence). Trimming took 3 bases from V and 8 from J; bases not matched to a gene: 10. The CDR3 here is CSASRVGQGLEKLFF. The CDR3 coding sequence is TGCAGTGCTAGTCGGGTGGGACAGGGATTGGAAAAACTGTTTTTT.

This clonotype was picked up many times. This rearrangement joins TRBV2 to TRBJ2-7; 7 bases agree with TRBD1. This CDR3 contains 14 residues. V shed 7 bases, J shed 5 bases, and the junction held 11 bases outside the gene matches. Per the germline V gene, CDR1 is SNHLY and CDR2 is FYNNEI. DNA for the CDR3: TGTGCCAGCAAAAAGGGACAGATGGTGGACGAGCAGTACTTC. Protein sequence: CASKKGQMVDEQYF.

This clonotype was seen repeatedly, ten times or more. The chain couples TRBV7-2 to TRBJ2-7; D possibly corresponds to TRBD1 (6 bases). Germline lookup yields CDR1 SGHTA and CDR2 FQGNSA. V was clipped by 2 bases and J by 5 bases, with 16 bases between them. The CDR3 spans 15 residues. The CDR3 reads CASSLSRGSLHEQYF. Written as DNA, the CDR3 is TGTGCCAGCAGCTTAAGTAGGGGGTCCCTCCACGAGCAGTACTTC.

This clonotype was observed a handful of times. The rearrangement uses TRBV6-5 and TRBJ1-2; 12 bases map to TRBD1. The CDR3 is 13 amino acids. In germline, CDR1 is MNHEY, CDR2 SVGAGI. The ends lost 5 bases at V and 8 bases at J; junction bases unmatched: 3. CDR3 amino acids: CASSVGTGGGYTF. Written as DNA, the CDR3 is TGTGCCAGCAGTGTCGGGACAGGGGGCGGCTACACCTTC.

This rearrangement joins TRBV20-1 to TRBJ2-1, with D tentatively TRBD2 (6 bases). Germline lookup yields CDR1 DFQATT and CDR2 SNEGSKA (reference sequence). CDR3 size: 15 residues. V was shortened by 4 bases and J by 5 bases, with 18 bases between the two germline ends. The CDR3 nucleotides are TGCAGTGCTAAGGGACTCGAAATTATTAACAATGAGCAGTTCTTC. Translated: CSAKGLEIINNEQFF.

This clonotype has only a few counts. The chain links TRBV3-1 to TRBJ1-5; 8 bases fit TRBD1. This CDR3 has 17 amino acids. The germline gives CDR1 LGHDT, CDR2 YNNKEL (reference sequence). Trimming removed 3 bases from V and 2 bases from J; junction bases left unmatched: 9. In DNA form, the CDR3 reads TGTGCCAGCAGCCAGGGACAGGTCCCCGTTGGCAATCAGCCCCAGCATTTT. The encoded protein is CASSQGQVPVGNQPQHF.

Ten or more counts support this clonotype. V is TRBV7-9 and J is TRBJ2-3, with no clear D. The CDR3 has 12 amino acids. The V end was cut by 5 bases, the J end by 6 bases, with 9 bases between. Germline loops: CDR1 SEHNR, CDR2 FQNEAQ (reference sequence). CDR3 nucleotide sequence: TGTGCCAGCAGCCACAATGTGGATACGCAGTATTTT. This encodes CASSHNVDTQYF. Combining the CDR3 with reference TRBV7-9 and TRBJ2-3 gives the whole variable domain DTGVSQNPRHKITKRGQNVTFRCDPISEHNRLYWYRQTLGQGPEFLTYFQNEAQLEKSRLLSDRFSAERPKGSFSTLEIQRTEQGDSAMYLCASSHNVDTQYFGPGTRLTVL.

As for this clonotype: Possible read error: a much larger clone is one base away. The chain is built from TRBV30 and TRBJ1-6; unclear D gene. Trimming pared 1 base from V and 19 bases from J, leaving 14 bases between. From germline, CDR1 is GTSNPN and CDR2 SVGIG (reference sequence). CDR3 length: 11 residues. The CDR3 spells CAWSGTTVWHF. In DNA form, the CDR3 reads TGTGCCTGGAGTGGGACGACCGTTTGGCACTTT.

This clonotype has ten or more counts. CDR3 loop: CASSDELDRGRETQYF. The CDR3 DNA is TGTGCCAGCAGCGACGAGCTTGACAGGGGGCGAGAGACCCAGTACTTC. This chain connects TRBV6-2 or TRBV6-3 to TRBJ2-5; 10 bases fit TRBD1. The CDR3 extends over 16 amino acids. V trimming: 6 bases; J trimming: 4 bases; junction bases outside the gene matches: 11. From germline, CDR1 is MNHEY and CDR2 SVGEGT.

This clonotype was picked up many times. The chain uses TRBV7-2 and TRBJ2-3; the match to TRBD2 covers 7 bases. Trimming removed 3 bases from V and 5 bases from J; junction bases left unmatched: 2. The V gene's germline CDR1 is SGHTA and CDR2 FQGNSA. This CDR3 contains 13 residues. The CDR3 spells CASSLSGGDTQYF. DNA of the CDR3: TGTGCCAGCAGCTTGTCGGGGGGAGATACGCAGTATTTT.

There are many counts of this clonotype. The chain employs TRBV5-6 and TRBJ2-5, with 12 bases fitting TRBD2. CDR3 length: 16 residues. Trimming removed 3 bases from V and 6 bases from J; junction bases left unmatched: 9. The V gene's germline CDR1 is SGHDT and CDR2 YYEEEE. Here the CDR3 reads CASSSWTSGEEKTQYF. The CDR3 DNA follows: TGTGCCAGCAGCTCGTGGACTAGCGGGGAGGAAAAGACCCAGTACTTC.

Ten or more counts support this clonotype. An end of the junction differs from the germline gene, which may be a read error. The rearrangement joins TRBV30 to TRBJ1-4, with D possibly being TRBD1 (5 bases). CDR1 is GTSNPN and CDR2 is SVGIG in the germline V gene (reference sequence). The CDR3 totals 11 residues. The CDR3, as DNA: TGTGCCTGGAGTGTAGGGACCCTTCCACATTTT. Residues: CAWSVGTLPHF.

The table lists this clonotype with many counts. As DNA, the CDR3 is TGTGCCAGCAGTCCCGGGACTAGTATAGATACGCAGTATTTT. The encoded protein is CASSPGTSIDTQYF. The V and J genes are TRBV12-3 or TRBV12-4 and TRBJ2-3; 8 bases map to TRBD2. Trimming cost V 5 bases and J 5 bases; bases outside gene matches: 6. There are 14 residues in the CDR3.

There are many counts of this clonotype. The chain couples TRBV14 to TRBJ2-7; TRBD2 might be the D (6 bases). The V end lost 3 bases, the J end lost 6 bases, and 12 bases lay between the germline ends. CDR3 length: 13 amino acids. CDR1 is SGHDN and CDR2 is FVKESK in the germline V gene. In nucleotides, the CDR3 is TGTGCCAGCAGCCAGGCGGGGAAGGGCGAGCAGTACTTC. This encodes CASSQAGKGEQYF.

This clonotype was found many times. The chain recombines TRBV7-2 with TRBJ2-3; 11 positions agree with TRBD1. From germline, CDR1 is SGHTA and CDR2 FQGNSA. The ends lost 5 bases at V and 14 bases at J; junction bases unmatched: 12. The length of the CDR3 is 14 residues. The CDR3 is CASSPRPGQGVSYF. CDR3 bases: TGTGCCAGCAGCCCCCGCCCGGGACAGGGGGTTTCGTATTTT.

Of note for this clonotype: A far larger clone is off by one base, so a read error is likely. This sequence joins TRBV15 and TRBJ2-5; possible D gene TRBD2, 6 bases. The V and J ends lost 1 base and 11 bases respectively, with 23 bases between them. Germline V gene lookup returns CDR1 LNHNV and CDR2 YYDKDF (reference sequence). CDR3 length: 16 residues. CDR3 DNA sequence: TGTGCCACCAGCAGAGGTGGAGGGACTCTCTACAATGAGCAGTACTTC. Protein sequence: CATSRGGGTLYNEQYF.

This clonotype was detected ten times or more. J is TRBJ2-1 and V is TRBV7-3; no clear D gene. The ends were cut back, 4 bases at V and 5 bases at J, with 39 bases in the middle. This CDR3 contains 23 residues. Germline V gene sequence: CDR1 SGHTA, CDR2 FQGTGA. The CDR3 coding sequence is TGTGCCAGCAGCTCCCCTAACCCAACCCGGACCAGCGAGCCACAAGAAGTCAACAATGAGCAGTTCTTC. This encodes CASSSPNPTRTSEPQEVNNEQFF.

This clonotype was counted at least ten times. The chain uses TRBV27 and TRBJ2-3; 7 bases map to TRBD2. CDR1 and CDR2 from the germline V gene are MNHEY and SMNVEV (reference sequence). The CDR3 loop spans 15 amino acids. Unmatched junction bases numbered 1, after V lost 1 base and J lost 0 bases. CDR3 amino acids: CASSLYGGSTDTQYF. The CDR3 nucleotides are TGTGCCAGCAGTTTATACGGGGGGAGCACAGATACGCAGTATTTT.

This clonotype was observed many times. The gene calls are TRBV2 and TRBJ2-3; 12 bases align to TRBD2. The germline V gene has CDR1 SNHLY and CDR2 FYNNEI. V trimming: 6 bases; J trimming: 3 bases; junction bases outside the gene matches: 7. This CDR3 region has 16 residues. This CDR3 is CASRPGLAGTTDTQYF. CDR3 nucleotides: TGTGCCAGCAGACCCGGACTAGCGGGAACGACAGATACGCAGTATTTT.

At least ten counts were recorded for this clonotype. Its ends do not fully match the called genes, so a read error is possible. V usage is TRBV4-3 and J usage is TRBJ1-4, with unresolved D. CDR3 size: 17 residues. The germline CDR1 and CDR2 sequences are LGHNA and YSLEER. The CDR3 protein is CASSKDYVTSGDEKLFF. The CDR3 DNA sequence: TGCGCCAGCAGCAAAGATTACGTAACATCTGGGGATGAAAAACTGTTTTTT.

In this sample, this clonotype turned up many times. This chain links TRBV18 with TRBJ2-7; D could derive from TRBD1 or TRBD2 (5 bases each). V lost 5 bases to trimming and J lost 2 bases, with 13 bases between them. The CDR3 contains 14 residues. Germline V gives CDR1 KGHSH, CDR2 LQKENI. The CDR3 sequence: CASSATGPTYEQYF. For the CDR3, the DNA is TGTGCCAGCTCAGCAACGGGACCAACCTACGAGCAGTACTTC.

Many counts were recorded for this clonotype. V gene TRBV30 combines with J gene TRBJ1-5, with D unclear. Trimming took off 2 bases at V and 9 bases at J, with 20 bases between the two ends. The germline CDR1 and CDR2 sequences are GTSNPN and SVGIG (reference sequence). This CDR3 is built from 15 residues. CDR3 coding DNA: TGTGCCTGGAGTAACCCCAGCCTGGATGGGTGGCCCCAGCATTTT. Its protein is CAWSNPSLDGWPQHF.

This clonotype was picked up many times. The rearrangement joins TRBV5-1 to TRBJ2-3; unclear D gene. The germline V gene has CDR1 SGHRS and CDR2 YFSETQ. Trimming took 1 base from V and 4 from J, leaving 10 bases between them. The CDR3 length is 14 residues. CDR3 in DNA: TGCGCCAGCAGCTTGAAGGGTATAGCAGATACGCAGTATTTT. Translation: CASSLKGIADTQYF.

This clonotype was seen repeatedly, ten times or more. The V call is TRBV27, the J call TRBJ2-7; 7 bases map to TRBD1. J gave up 0 bases and V 5 bases, and 7 bases lay outside the gene matches. The germline gives CDR1 MNHEY, CDR2 SMNVEV (reference sequence). The CDR3 covers 15 residues. The CDR3 loop is CASSLLGQPSYEQYF. CDR3 nucleotide sequence: TGTGCCAGCAGTCTCCTGGGACAGCCCTCCTACGAGCAGTACTTC.

This clonotype has at least ten counts. This chain connects TRBV6-2 or TRBV6-3 to TRBJ1-1; D call uncertain. This CDR3 spans 12 amino acids. The V end lost 7 bases, the J end lost 3 bases, and 9 bases lay between the germline ends. Germline assignment: CDR1 MNHEY and CDR2 SVGEGT. Here the CDR3 reads CASKTAYTEAFF. The CDR3, as DNA: TGTGCCAGCAAAACAGCGTACACTGAAGCTTTCTTT.

This clonotype was recorded at least ten times. The chain uses TRBV5-1 and TRBJ2-3, with 7 nucleotides matching TRBD1. This CDR3 comprises 16 residues. Germline V gene data show CDR1 as SGHRS and CDR2 as YFSETQ. With 4 bases clipped from V and 0 bases from J, the junction kept 8 bases outside the gene matches. In nucleotides, the CDR3 is TGCGCCAGCAGCGCAACCGGGACAGAAAGCACAGATACGCAGTATTTT. Translation: CASSATGTESTDTQYF.